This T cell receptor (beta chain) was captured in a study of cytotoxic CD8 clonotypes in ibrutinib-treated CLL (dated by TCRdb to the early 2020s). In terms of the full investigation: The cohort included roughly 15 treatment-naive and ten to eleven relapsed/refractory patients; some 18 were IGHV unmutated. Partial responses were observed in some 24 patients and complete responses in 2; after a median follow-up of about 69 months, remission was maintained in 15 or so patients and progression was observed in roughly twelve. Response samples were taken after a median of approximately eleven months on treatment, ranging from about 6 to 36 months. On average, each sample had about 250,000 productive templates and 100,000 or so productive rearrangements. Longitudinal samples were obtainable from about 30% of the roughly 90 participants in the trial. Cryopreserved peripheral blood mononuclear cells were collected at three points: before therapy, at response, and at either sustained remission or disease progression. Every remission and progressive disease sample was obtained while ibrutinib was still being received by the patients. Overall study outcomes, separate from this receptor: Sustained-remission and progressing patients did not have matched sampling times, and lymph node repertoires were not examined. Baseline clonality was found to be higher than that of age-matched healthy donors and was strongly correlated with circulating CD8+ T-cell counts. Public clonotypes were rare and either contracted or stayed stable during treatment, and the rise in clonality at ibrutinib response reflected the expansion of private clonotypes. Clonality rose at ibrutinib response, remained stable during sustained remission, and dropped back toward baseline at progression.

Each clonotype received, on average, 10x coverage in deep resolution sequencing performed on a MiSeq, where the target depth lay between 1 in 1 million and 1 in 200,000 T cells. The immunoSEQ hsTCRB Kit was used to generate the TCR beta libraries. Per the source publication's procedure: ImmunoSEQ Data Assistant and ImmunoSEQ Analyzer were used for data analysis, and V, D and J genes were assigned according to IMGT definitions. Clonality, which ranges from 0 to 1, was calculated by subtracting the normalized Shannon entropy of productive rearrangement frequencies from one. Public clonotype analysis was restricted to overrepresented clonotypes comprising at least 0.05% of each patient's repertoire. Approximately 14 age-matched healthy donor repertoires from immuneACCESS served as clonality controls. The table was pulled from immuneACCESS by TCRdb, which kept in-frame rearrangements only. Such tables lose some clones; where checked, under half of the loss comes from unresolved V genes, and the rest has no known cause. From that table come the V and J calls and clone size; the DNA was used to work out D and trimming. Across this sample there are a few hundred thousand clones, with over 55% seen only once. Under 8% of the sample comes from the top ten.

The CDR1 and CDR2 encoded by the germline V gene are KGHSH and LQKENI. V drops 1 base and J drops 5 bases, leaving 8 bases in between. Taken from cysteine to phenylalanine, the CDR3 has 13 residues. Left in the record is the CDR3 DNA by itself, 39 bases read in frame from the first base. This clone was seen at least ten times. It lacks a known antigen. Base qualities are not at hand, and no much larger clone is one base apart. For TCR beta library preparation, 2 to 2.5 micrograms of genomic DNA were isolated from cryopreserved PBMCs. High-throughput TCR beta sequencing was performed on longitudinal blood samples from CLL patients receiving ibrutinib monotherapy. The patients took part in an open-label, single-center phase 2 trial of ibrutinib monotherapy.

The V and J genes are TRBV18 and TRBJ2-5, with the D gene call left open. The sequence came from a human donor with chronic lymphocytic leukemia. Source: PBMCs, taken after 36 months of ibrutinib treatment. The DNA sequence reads TGTGCCAGCTCACCACATGCAGAGGAGACCCAGTACTTC. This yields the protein CASSPHAEETQYF.